Listed below are T cell receptor beta chains from one sample, sequenced in a study of type 1 regulatory T cells. These receptors have no identified antigens. One entry per CDR3 protein, called by TCRdb with MiXCR from the reads. Found here are over 55,000 distinct CDR3 sequences, roughly 49% of them singletons; the top ten hold more than 2%. Material: cultured non-Tr1 T cells, either the whole culture or a sorted T cell fraction (not recorded which). These receptors originate from a human donor in good health. Both conserved end residues are part of each CDR3. Each record gives: V gene, J gene, clone size, D gene, CDR3 protein, CDR3 DNA. A D gene is named only where the DNA matches it firmly. A row's size may be missing; if present it is once, few, many or a size class.

V gene: TRBV20-1; J gene: TRBJ2-1; clone size: few; D gene: -; CDR3 protein: CSASRWELGHNEQFF; CDR3 DNA: TGCAGTGCTAGCCGCTGGGAGCTCGGGCACAATGAGCAGTTCTTC
V gene: TRBV20-1; J gene: TRBJ2-3; clone size: -; D gene: TRBD2; CDR3 protein: CSASGLAGGPHGDTQYF; CDR3 DNA: TGCAGTGCTTCAGGACTAGCGGGGGGGCCCCACGGCGATACGCAGTATTTT
V gene: TRBV29-1; J gene: TRBJ1-2; clone size: -; D gene: -; CDR3 protein: CSVFVGMDYGYTF; CDR3 DNA: TGCAGCGTTTTCGTGGGGATGGACTATGGCTACACCTTC
V gene: TRBV20-1; J gene: TRBJ2-7; clone size: few; D gene: TRBD2; CDR3 protein: CSANPLAGGYEQYF; CDR3 DNA: TGCAGTGCAAACCCCTTAGCGGGGGGCTACGAGCAGTACTTC
V gene: TRBV5-1; J gene: TRBJ2-2; clone size: -; D gene: -; CDR3 protein: CASRGRGADPITGELFF; CDR3 DNA: TGCGCCAGCAGAGGCAGGGGCGCGGACCCGATCACCGGGGAGCTGTTTTTT
V gene: TRBV20-1; J gene: TRBJ2-4; clone size: few; D gene: TRBD2; CDR3 protein: CSASLAGEVIAKNIQYF; CDR3 DNA: TGCAGTGCTAGCCTAGCGGGGGAGGTGATAGCCAAAAACATTCAGTACTTC
V gene: TRBV3-1; J gene: TRBJ1-2; clone size: few; D gene: -; CDR3 protein: CASSQLGSQGYTF; CDR3 DNA: TGTGCCAGCAGCCAATTGGGTTCTCAGGGCTACACCTTC
V gene: TRBV5-4; J gene: TRBJ1-1; clone size: -; D gene: TRBD1; CDR3 protein: CASTLDRGVTEAFF; CDR3 DNA: TGTGCCAGCACCCTGGACAGGGGCGTCACTGAAGCTTTCTTT
V gene: TRBV5-6; J gene: TRBJ2-5; clone size: few; D gene: TRBD1; CDR3 protein: CASSLPGQGVETQYF; CDR3 DNA: TGTGCCAGCAGCTTACCGGGACAGGGAGTTGAGACCCAGTACTTC
V gene: TRBV12-3/TRBV12-4; J gene: TRBJ2-2; clone size: -; D gene: TRBD1; CDR3 protein: CASSLATGIGGELFF; CDR3 DNA: TGTGCCAGCAGTCTTGCGACAGGGATCGGCGGGGAGCTGTTTTTT
V gene: TRBV6-5; J gene: TRBJ1-1; clone size: few; D gene: -; CDR3 protein: CASRPTAGRTEAFF; CDR3 DNA: TGTGCCAGCAGGCCAACTGCCGGTCGTACTGAAGCTTTCTTT
V gene: TRBV20-1; J gene: TRBJ1-1; clone size: -; D gene: -; CDR3 protein: CSATTNRVLLTEAFF; CDR3 DNA: TGCAGTGCCACCACGAACAGGGTTCTATTAACCGAAGCTTTCTTT
V gene: TRBV5-1; J gene: TRBJ2-7; clone size: few; D gene: -; CDR3 protein: CASSLNGMGYEQYF; CDR3 DNA: TGCGCCAGCAGCTTGAACGGCATGGGCTACGAGCAGTACTTC
V gene: TRBV12-3/TRBV12-4; J gene: TRBJ1-6; clone size: -; D gene: -; CDR3 protein: CASSRRGTVPNSPLHF; CDR3 DNA: TGTGCCAGCAGCCGCCGCGGGACGGTACCTAATTCACCCCTCCACTTT
V gene: TRBV21-1; J gene: TRBJ1-2; clone size: -; D gene: -; CDR3 protein: CASSKGKVKAGGFGYTF; CDR3 DNA: TGTGCCAGCAGCAAAGGGAAAGTGAAGGCAGGGGGATTTGGCTACACCTTC
V gene: TRBV7-2; J gene: TRBJ2-3; clone size: medium-sized; D gene: TRBD2; CDR3 protein: CASSLTLGVAGADTQYF; CDR3 DNA: TGTGCCAGCAGCTTAACCCTAGGAGTAGCGGGGGCAGATACGCAGTATTTT
V gene: TRBV18; J gene: TRBJ2-7; clone size: few; D gene: -; CDR3 protein: CASSPPAAGPYEQYF; CDR3 DNA: TGTGCCAGCTCACCACCCGCGGCAGGGCCCTACGAGCAGTACTTC
V gene: TRBV20-1; J gene: TRBJ2-2; clone size: few; D gene: -; CDR3 protein: CSASELTSNTGELFF; CDR3 DNA: TGCAGTGCTAGCGAACTTACTTCGAACACCGGGGAGCTGTTTTTT
V gene: TRBV6-5; J gene: TRBJ1-5; clone size: once; D gene: TRBD1; CDR3 protein: CASRGTDRNQPQHF; CDR3 DNA: TGTGCCAGCAGGGGGACAGACCGAAATCAGCCCCAGCATTTT
V gene: TRBV18; J gene: TRBJ2-1; clone size: -; D gene: TRBD2; CDR3 protein: CASSPPTSALNEQFF; CDR3 DNA: TGTGCCAGCTCACCCCCTACTAGCGCCCTTAATGAGCAGTTCTTC
V gene: TRBV12-3/TRBV12-4; J gene: TRBJ2-3; clone size: -; D gene: -; CDR3 protein: CASSLGQGVGTQYF; CDR3 DNA: TGTGCCAGCAGTTTAGGGCAGGGAGTAGGCACGCAGTATTTT
V gene: TRBV5-1; J gene: TRBJ2-6; clone size: -; D gene: -; CDR3 protein: CASSLDGAGANVLTF; CDR3 DNA: TGCGCCAGCAGCTTGGACGGGGCTGGGGCCAACGTCCTGACTTTC
V gene: TRBV5-1; J gene: TRBJ2-3; clone size: -; D gene: TRBD1; CDR3 protein: CASSLESGTGITDTQYF; CDR3 DNA: TGCGCCAGCAGCTTGGAGTCCGGGACAGGGATCACAGATACGCAGTATTTT
V gene: TRBV6-6; J gene: TRBJ2-3; clone size: -; D gene: -; CDR3 protein: CATYQGTTDTQYF; CDR3 DNA: TGTGCCACGTATCAAGGGACCACAGATACGCAGTATTTT
V gene: TRBV12-3/TRBV12-4; J gene: TRBJ2-5; clone size: few; D gene: -; CDR3 protein: CASSSPTVTRGTQYF; CDR3 DNA: TGTGCCAGCAGCTCACCGACTGTTACAAGAGGGACCCAGTACTTC
V gene: TRBV5-1; J gene: TRBJ1-1; clone size: -; D gene: TRBD1; CDR3 protein: CASSLGGQQGGTAEAFF; CDR3 DNA: TGCGCCAGCAGCTTGGGAGGGCAACAGGGGGGTACGGCTGAAGCTTTCTTT
V gene: TRBV19; J gene: TRBJ1-6; clone size: -; D gene: -; CDR3 protein: CASSFGPTALSSPLHF; CDR3 DNA: TGTGCCAGTAGTTTTGGCCCGACAGCGCTCAGTTCACCCCTCCACTTT
V gene: TRBV9; J gene: TRBJ1-6; clone size: few; D gene: -; CDR3 protein: CASSSGPTNSPLHF; CDR3 DNA: TGTGCCAGCAGCTCCGGACCTACTAATTCACCCCTCCACTTT
V gene: TRBV5-5; J gene: TRBJ1-2; clone size: -; D gene: -; CDR3 protein: CASSLVPDPNYGYTF; CDR3 DNA: TGTGCCAGCAGCTTGGTGCCGGACCCTAACTATGGCTACACCTTC